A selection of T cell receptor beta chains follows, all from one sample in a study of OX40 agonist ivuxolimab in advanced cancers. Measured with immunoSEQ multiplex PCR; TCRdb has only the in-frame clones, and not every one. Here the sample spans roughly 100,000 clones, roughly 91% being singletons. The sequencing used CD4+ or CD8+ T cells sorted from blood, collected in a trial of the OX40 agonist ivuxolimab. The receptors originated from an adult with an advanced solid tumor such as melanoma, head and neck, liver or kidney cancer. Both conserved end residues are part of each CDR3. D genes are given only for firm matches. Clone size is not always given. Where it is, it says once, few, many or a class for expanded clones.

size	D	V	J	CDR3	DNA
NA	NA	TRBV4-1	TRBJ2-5	CASSQPPETQYF	TGCGCCAGCAGCCAACCCCCAGAGACCCAGTACTTC
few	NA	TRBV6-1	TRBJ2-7	CASSADSSEQYF	TGTGCCAGCAGTGCGGACTCGAGCGAGCAGTACTTC
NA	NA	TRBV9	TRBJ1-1	CASSVGEGLVNTEAFF	TGTGCCAGCAGCGTAGGAGAGGGGCTCGTGAACACTGAAGCTTTCTTT
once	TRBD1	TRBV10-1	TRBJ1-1	CASPGQGHLNTEAFF	TGCGCCAGTCCGGGACAGGGCCACCTGAACACTGAAGCTTTCTTT
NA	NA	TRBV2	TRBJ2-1	CASSPSGRSYNEQFF	TGTGCCAGCAGTCCATCGGGACGGTCATACAATGAGCAGTTCTTC
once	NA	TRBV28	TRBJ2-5	CASNGNGERGETQYF	TGTGCCAGCAACGGTAACGGGGAAAGAGGCGAGACCCAGTACTTC
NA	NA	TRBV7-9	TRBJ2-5	CASSLWGTEETQYF	TGTGCCAGCAGCTTGTGGGGGACCGAAGAGACCCAGTACTTC
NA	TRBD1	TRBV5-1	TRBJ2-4	CASSSQTGENIQYF	TGCGCCAGCAGCTCCCAGACAGGGGAAAACATTCAGTACTTC
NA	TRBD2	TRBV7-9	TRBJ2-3	CAGRGSGTDTQYF	TGTGCCGGGCGGGGGTCCGGCACAGATACGCAGTATTTT
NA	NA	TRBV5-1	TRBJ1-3	CASSLDIRLSSGNTIYF	TGCGCCAGCAGCTTGGATATCCGGCTGAGCTCTGGAAACACCATATATTTT
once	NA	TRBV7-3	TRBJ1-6	CASREGVRLDSPLHF	TGTGCCAGCAGGGAGGGGGTCAGACTCGATTCACCCCTCCACTTT
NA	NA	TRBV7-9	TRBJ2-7	CASSLIGQSSYEQYF	TGTGCCAGCAGCCTAATAGGACAGAGCTCCTACGAGCAGTACTTC
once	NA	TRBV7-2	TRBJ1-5	CASSLEGPGGNQPQHF	TGTGCCAGCAGCCTTGAGGGCCCAGGGGGCAATCAGCCCCAGCATTTT
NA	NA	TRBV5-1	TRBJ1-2	CASSLEGNGYTF	TGCGCCAGCAGCTTGGAAGGGAATGGCTACACCTTC
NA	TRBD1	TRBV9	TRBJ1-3	CASRARQGSGNTIYF	TGTGCCAGCAGGGCCCGACAGGGCTCTGGAAACACCATATATTTT
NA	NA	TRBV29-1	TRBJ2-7	CSGFVQAEYEQYF	TGCAGCGGGTTCGTTCAGGCCGAATACGAGCAGTACTTC
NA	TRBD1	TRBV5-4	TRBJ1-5	CASSADGQVNQPQHF	TGTGCCAGCAGCGCAGATGGACAGGTTAATCAGCCCCAGCATTTT